This note documents a single T cell receptor beta chain sequence. As processed by the authors: Amplification from reference gene primers served as the basis for estimated nucleated cell counts. Data came from immunoSEQ multiplex PCR; TCRdb stores just in-frame clones and leaves some out. V and J calls and clone size follow that table, whereas D and trimming were derived from the DNA. The sample includes about 340,000 clones, around nine tenths of them seen just once. The entry originates in a study of blood T cell repertoires in COVID-19. Study as a whole: The United States, Italy and Spain supplied acute and convalescent COVID-19 samples. The analysed material was cDNA or gDNA that came from T cells, B-cell-depleted T cells, or PBMCs.

V lost 3 bases to trimming and J lost 7 bases; unmatched junction nucleotides: 5. The CDR3 consists of 15 residues. Germline V CDR1 and CDR2: SGHRS, YFSETQ. This chain connects TRBV5-1 to TRBJ1-6, with 9 bases lining up with TRBD1. The sequence derives from a woman aged 18-29 years who had recovered from COVID-19. Sequenced material: peripheral blood. The CDR3 reads CASSSSGTGNSPLHF. In nucleotides, the CDR3 is TGCGCCAGCAGCTCCTCTGGGACAGGGAATTCACCCCTCCACTTT.